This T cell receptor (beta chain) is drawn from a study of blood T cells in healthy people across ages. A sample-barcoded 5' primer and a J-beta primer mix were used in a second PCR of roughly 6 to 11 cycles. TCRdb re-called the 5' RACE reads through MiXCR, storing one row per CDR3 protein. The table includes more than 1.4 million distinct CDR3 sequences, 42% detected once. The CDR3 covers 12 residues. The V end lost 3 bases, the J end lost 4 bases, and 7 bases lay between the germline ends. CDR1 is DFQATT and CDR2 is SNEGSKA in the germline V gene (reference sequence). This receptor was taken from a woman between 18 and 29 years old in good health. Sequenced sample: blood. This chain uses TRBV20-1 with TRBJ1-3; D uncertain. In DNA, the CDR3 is TGCAGTGCTAGGGCACAGGGAAACACCATATATTTT. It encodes CSARAQGNTIYF.